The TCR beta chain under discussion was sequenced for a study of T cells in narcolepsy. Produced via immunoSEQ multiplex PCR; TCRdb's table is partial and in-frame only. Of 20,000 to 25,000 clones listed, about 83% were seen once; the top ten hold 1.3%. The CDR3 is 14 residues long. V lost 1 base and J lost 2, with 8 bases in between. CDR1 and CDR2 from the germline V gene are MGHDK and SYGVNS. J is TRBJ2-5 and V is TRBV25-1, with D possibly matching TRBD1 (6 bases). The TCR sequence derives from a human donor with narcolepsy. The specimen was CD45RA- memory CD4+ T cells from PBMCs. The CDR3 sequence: CASSELTGQETQYF. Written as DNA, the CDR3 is TGTGCCAGCAGTGAATTAACAGGGCAAGAGACCCAGTACTTC.